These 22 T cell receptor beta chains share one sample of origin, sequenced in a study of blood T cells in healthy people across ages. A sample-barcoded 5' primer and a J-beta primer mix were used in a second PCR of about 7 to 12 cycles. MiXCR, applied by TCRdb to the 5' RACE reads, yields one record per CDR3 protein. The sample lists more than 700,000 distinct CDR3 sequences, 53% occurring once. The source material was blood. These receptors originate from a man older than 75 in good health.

CDR3 sequence (DNA): TGTGCCAGCAGGGTTCCCCAAACGACGGACACTGAAGCTTTCTTT. Protein product: CASRVPQTTDTEAFF. The rearrangement links TRBV2 to TRBJ1-1; D is undetermined. The CDR3 totals 15 residues. The V end was cut by 6 bases, the J end by 3 bases, with 17 bases between. Germline CDR1 reads SNHLY; CDR2 reads FYNNEI.

Here the CDR3 DNA reads TGCGCCAGCGGCCCGGGACAGGGGACAGATACGCAGTATTTT. Protein product: CASGPGQGTDTQYF. The V gene is TRBV5-1, the J gene TRBJ2-3; 10 positions match TRBD1. The CDR3 is 14 amino acids. V lost 7 bases to trimming and J lost 3 bases; unmatched junction nucleotides: 5. Per germline, CDR1 SGHRS and CDR2 YFSETQ.

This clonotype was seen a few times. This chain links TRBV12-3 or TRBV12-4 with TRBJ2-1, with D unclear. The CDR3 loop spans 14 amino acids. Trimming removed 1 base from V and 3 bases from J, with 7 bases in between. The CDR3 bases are TGTGCCAGCAGTTTAGTTCCAGACTACAATGAGCAGTTCTTC. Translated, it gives CASSLVPDYNEQFF.

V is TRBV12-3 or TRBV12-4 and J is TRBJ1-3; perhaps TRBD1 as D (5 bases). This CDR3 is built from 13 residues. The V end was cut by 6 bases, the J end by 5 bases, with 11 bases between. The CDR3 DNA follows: TGTGCCAGCAGCCCGACAGACCGAAACACCATATATTTT. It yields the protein CASSPTDRNTIYF.

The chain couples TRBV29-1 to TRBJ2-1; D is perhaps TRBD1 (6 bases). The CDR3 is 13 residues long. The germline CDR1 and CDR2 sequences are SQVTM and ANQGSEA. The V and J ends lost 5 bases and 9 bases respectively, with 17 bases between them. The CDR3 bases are TGCAGCGTTAACAGACAGGATGGAGGTGAGCAGTTCTTC. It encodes CSVNRQDGGEQFF.

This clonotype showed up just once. CDR3 nucleotides: TGTGCCAGCAGTTTTGGGACTAGGGGCTACACCTTC. It is translated as CASSFGTRGYTF. The chain joins TRBV12-3 or TRBV12-4 to TRBJ1-2, with D possibly being TRBD1 (5 bases). V gave up 3 bases and J gave up 8 bases, with 10 bases separating them. The CDR3 length is 12 residues.

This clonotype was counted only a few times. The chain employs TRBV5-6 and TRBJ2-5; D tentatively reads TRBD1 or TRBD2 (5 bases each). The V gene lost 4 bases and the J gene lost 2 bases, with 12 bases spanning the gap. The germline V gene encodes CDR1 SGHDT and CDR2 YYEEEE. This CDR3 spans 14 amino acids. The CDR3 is CASSTGTEQETQYF. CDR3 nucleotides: TGTGCCAGCAGCACTGGGACGGAACAAGAGACCCAGTACTTC.

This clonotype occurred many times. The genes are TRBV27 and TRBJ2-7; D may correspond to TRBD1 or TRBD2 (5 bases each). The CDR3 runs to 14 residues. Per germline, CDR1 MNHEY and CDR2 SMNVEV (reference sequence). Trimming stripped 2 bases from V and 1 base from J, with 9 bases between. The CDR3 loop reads CASSLRDGSYEQYF. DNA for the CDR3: TGTGCCAGCAGTTTACGGGACGGATCCTACGAGCAGTACTTC.

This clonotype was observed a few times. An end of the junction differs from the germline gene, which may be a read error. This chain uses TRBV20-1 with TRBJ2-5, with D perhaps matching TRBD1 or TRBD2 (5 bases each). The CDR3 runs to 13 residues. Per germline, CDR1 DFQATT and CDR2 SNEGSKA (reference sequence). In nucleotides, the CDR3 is TGCAGTGCTGGGACGGGACCCCAAGGGACCCAGTACTTC. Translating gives CSAGTGPQGTQYF.

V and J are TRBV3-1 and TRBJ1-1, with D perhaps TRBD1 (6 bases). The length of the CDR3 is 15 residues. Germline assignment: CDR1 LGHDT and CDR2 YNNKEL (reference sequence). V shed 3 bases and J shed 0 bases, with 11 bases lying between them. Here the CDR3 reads CASSQDPGVNTEAFF. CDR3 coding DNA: TGTGCCAGCAGCCAGGACCCAGGGGTGAACACTGAAGCTTTCTTT.

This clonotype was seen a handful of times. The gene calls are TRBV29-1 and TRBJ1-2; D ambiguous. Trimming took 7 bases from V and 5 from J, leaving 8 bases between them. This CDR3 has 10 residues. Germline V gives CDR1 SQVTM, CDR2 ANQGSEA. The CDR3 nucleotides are TGCAGCGGTTACAGATATGGCTACACCTTC. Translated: CSGYRYGYTF.

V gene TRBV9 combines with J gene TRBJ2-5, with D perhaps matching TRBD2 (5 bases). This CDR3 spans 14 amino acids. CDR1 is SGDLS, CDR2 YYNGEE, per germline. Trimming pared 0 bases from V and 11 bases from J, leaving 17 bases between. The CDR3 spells CASSVGTARNEQYF. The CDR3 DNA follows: TGTGCCAGCAGCGTAGGGACTGCACGAAATGAGCAGTACTTC.

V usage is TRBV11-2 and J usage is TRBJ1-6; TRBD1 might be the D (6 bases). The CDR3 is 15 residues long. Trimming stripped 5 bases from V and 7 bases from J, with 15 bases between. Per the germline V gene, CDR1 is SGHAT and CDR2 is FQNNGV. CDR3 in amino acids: CASSPSGTINSPLHF. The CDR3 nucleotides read TGTGCCAGCAGCCCCTCAGGGACAATAAATTCACCCCTCCACTTT. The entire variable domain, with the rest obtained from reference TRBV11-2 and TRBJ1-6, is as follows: EAGVAQSPRYKIIEKRQSVAFWCNPISGHATLYWYQQILGQGPKLLIQFQNNGVVDDSQLPKDRFSAERLKGVDSTLKIQPAKLEDSAVYLCASSPSGTINSPLHFGNGTRLTVT.

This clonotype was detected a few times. The CDR3 bases are TGCGCCAGCAGCTTGGTGCGGGTATACAATGAGCAGTTCTTC. Residues: CASSLVRVYNEQFF. The chain has TRBV5-1 and TRBJ2-1, with D tentatively TRBD2 (5 bases). Trimming cost V 0 bases and J 4 bases, with 8 bases left between them. Germline CDR1 reads SGHRS; CDR2 reads YFSETQ. This CDR3 is built from 14 residues.

CDR3 DNA: TGTGCCAGCAGATACGGACGGACCTACGAGCAGTACTTC. As protein: CASRYGRTYEQYF. The chain employs TRBV5-6 and TRBJ2-7; no reliable D call. Looked up from germline, CDR1 is SGHDT and CDR2 is YYEEEE. V was cut by 5 bases and J by 2 bases, with 11 bases left in between. The CDR3 is 13 amino acids.

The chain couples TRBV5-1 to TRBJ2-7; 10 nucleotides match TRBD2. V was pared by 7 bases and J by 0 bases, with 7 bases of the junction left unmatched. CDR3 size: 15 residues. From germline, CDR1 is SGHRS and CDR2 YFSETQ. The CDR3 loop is CASREAGGSSYEQYF. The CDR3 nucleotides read TGCGCCAGCCGCGAAGCGGGAGGGAGCTCCTACGAGCAGTACTTC. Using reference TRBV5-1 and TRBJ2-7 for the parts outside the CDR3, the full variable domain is KAGVTQTPRYLIKTRGQQVTLSCSPISGHRSVSWYQQTPGQGLQFLFEYFSETQRNKGNFPGRFSGRQFSNSRSEMNVSTLELGDSALYLCASREAGGSSYEQYFGPGTRLTVT.

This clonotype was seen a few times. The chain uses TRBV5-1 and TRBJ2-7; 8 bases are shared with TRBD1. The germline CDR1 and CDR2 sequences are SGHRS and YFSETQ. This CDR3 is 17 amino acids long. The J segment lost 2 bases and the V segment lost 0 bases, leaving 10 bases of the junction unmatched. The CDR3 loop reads CASSLVSGDRGAYEQYF. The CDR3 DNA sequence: TGCGCCAGCAGCTTGGTGTCGGGCGACAGGGGAGCCTACGAGCAGTACTTC. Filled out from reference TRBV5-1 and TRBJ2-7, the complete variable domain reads KAGVTQTPRYLIKTRGQQVTLSCSPISGHRSVSWYQQTPGQGLQFLFEYFSETQRNKGNFPGRFSGRQFSNSRSEMNVSTLELGDSALYLCASSLVSGDRGAYEQYFGPGTRLTVT.

This chain's CDR3 is CSVVGGLNSYNEQFF. The CDR3 nucleotides are TGCAGCGTTGTGGGGGGGCTCAACTCCTACAATGAGCAGTTCTTC. J is TRBJ2-1 and V is TRBV29-1; D is perhaps TRBD2 (7 bases). Trimming pared 4 bases from V and 0 bases from J, leaving 13 bases between. The CDR3 covers 15 residues. Germline V gene sequence: CDR1 SQVTM, CDR2 ANQGSEA.

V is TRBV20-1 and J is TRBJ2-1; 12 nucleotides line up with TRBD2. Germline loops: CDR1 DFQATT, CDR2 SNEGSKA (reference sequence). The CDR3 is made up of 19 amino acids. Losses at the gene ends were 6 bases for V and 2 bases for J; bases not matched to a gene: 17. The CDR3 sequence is CSALEASGRAGVTYNEQFF. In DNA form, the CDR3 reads TGCAGTGCCCTTGAGGCTAGCGGGAGGGCAGGGGTTACCTACAATGAGCAGTTCTTC.

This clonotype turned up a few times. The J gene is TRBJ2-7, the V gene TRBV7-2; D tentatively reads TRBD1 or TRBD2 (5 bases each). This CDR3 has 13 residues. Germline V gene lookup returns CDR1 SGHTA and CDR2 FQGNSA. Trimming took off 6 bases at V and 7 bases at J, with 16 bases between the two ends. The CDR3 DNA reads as TGTGCCAGCAGTCGCACTCCCGAGGGGGAGCAGTACTTC. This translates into CASSRTPEGEQYF.

CDR3 bases: TGCAGTGCTAGAGATTCCCCAGGGGGCGCCTCCCGTGGCACTGAAGCTTTCTTT. It is translated as CSARDSPGGASRGTEAFF. The chain is built from TRBV20-1 and TRBJ1-1; 8 bases fit TRBD1. Germline CDR1 and CDR2: DFQATT and SNEGSKA (reference sequence). V shed 0 bases and J 4 bases; nucleotides not matched to a gene: 16. CDR3 length: 18 amino acids.

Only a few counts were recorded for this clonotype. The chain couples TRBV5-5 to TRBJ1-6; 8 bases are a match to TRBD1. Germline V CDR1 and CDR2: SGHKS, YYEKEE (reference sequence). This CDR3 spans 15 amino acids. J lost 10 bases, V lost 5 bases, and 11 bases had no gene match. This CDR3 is CASSSPGQDTSPLHF. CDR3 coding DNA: TGTGCCAGCAGTTCACCGGGACAGGACACATCACCCCTCCACTTT.